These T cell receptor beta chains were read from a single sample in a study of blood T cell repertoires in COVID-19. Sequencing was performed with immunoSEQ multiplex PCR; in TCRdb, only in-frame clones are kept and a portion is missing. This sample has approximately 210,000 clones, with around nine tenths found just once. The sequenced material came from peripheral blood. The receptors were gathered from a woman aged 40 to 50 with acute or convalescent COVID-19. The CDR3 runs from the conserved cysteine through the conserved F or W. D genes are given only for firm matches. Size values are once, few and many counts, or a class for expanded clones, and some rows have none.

CDR3nt: TGTGCCAGCAGCCGGTTTAAGGGGGCCAGCTCCTACAATGAGCAGTTCTTC; CDR3aa: CASSRFKGASSYNEQFF; j_gene: TRBJ2-1; d_gene: TRBD1; abundance: NA; v_gene: TRBV11-3
CDR3nt: TGTGCCAGCAGCCCTCAGGGGGCTGGGGCCAACGTCCTGACTTTC; CDR3aa: CASSPQGAGANVLTF; j_gene: TRBJ2-6; d_gene: TRBD1; abundance: NA; v_gene: TRBV5-4
CDR3nt: TGTGCCAGCAGTCTGACAGGGGCAACTAATGAAAAACTGTTTTTT; CDR3aa: CASSLTGATNEKLFF; j_gene: TRBJ1-4; d_gene: TRBD1; abundance: NA; v_gene: TRBV9
CDR3nt: TGCGCCAGCAGCCAAGATATCTCCAGAACTAATGAAAAACTGTTTTTT; CDR3aa: CASSQDISRTNEKLFF; j_gene: TRBJ1-4; d_gene: NA; abundance: NA; v_gene: TRBV4-1
CDR3nt: TGCGCCAGCAGCCAAGTGGGGACAGGGGGCCGGGAAAAACTGTTTTTT; CDR3aa: CASSQVGTGGREKLFF; j_gene: TRBJ1-4; d_gene: TRBD1; abundance: NA; v_gene: TRBV4-1
CDR3nt: TGTGCCAGTAGTATAGCGTGGGCAGGTCGCGTGGATTTGACTGAAGCTTTCTTT; CDR3aa: CASSIAWAGRVDLTEAFF; j_gene: TRBJ1-1; d_gene: NA; abundance: NA; v_gene: TRBV19
CDR3nt: TGTGCCAGCAGACTAGCGGGGGGACGAGAGACCCAGTACTTC; CDR3aa: CASRLAGGRETQYF; j_gene: TRBJ2-5; d_gene: TRBD2; abundance: NA; v_gene: TRBV6-5
CDR3nt: TGCGCCAGCAGCCTAGCCTACTCAGGTGAAAAACTGTTTTTT; CDR3aa: CASSLAYSGEKLFF; j_gene: TRBJ1-4; d_gene: NA; abundance: NA; v_gene: TRBV5-1
CDR3nt: TGTGCCAGCAGTGGGACTAGCGGTACTTCGGCACGCTCCTACAATGAGCAGTTCTTC; CDR3aa: CASSGTSGTSARSYNEQFF; j_gene: TRBJ2-1; d_gene: TRBD2; abundance: NA; v_gene: TRBV2
CDR3nt: TGCGCCAGTGCTTTATCGGACAGGACAAATCAGCCCCAGCATTTT; CDR3aa: CASALSDRTNQPQHF; j_gene: TRBJ1-5; d_gene: TRBD1; abundance: NA; v_gene: TRBV5-1
CDR3nt: TGCAGTGCTAGTTGGCGGGGGGGCCAGGATGAGCAGTTCTTC; CDR3aa: CSASWRGGQDEQFF; j_gene: TRBJ2-1; d_gene: TRBD2; abundance: NA; v_gene: TRBV20-1
CDR3nt: TGTGCCAGCAGCCTAGAGGAGCGGGGGGGCTATGAGCAGTTCTTC; CDR3aa: CASSLEERGGYEQFF; j_gene: TRBJ2-1; d_gene: TRBD2; abundance: NA; v_gene: TRBV3-1/TRBV3-2
CDR3nt: TGTGCCAGCAGCTTGGACAGGGGGCTTACTCAAGAGACCCAGTACTTC; CDR3aa: CASSLDRGLTQETQYF; j_gene: TRBJ2-5; d_gene: TRBD1; abundance: NA; v_gene: TRBV5-8
CDR3nt: TGTGCCAGCAGTCCGGACAGGGGGCCTGCCCTATATGGCTACACCTTC; CDR3aa: CASSPDRGPALYGYTF; j_gene: TRBJ1-2; d_gene: TRBD1; abundance: NA; v_gene: TRBV6-2/TRBV6-3
CDR3nt: TGTGCCAGCAGTTACGGAGTGGGCTCCTACAATGAGCAGTTCTTC; CDR3aa: CASSYGVGSYNEQFF; j_gene: TRBJ2-1; d_gene: NA; abundance: NA; v_gene: TRBV6-5
CDR3nt: TGTGCCAGCACCCCGGGACAGGGAGAAAAACTGTTTTTT; CDR3aa: CASTPGQGEKLFF; j_gene: TRBJ1-4; d_gene: TRBD1; abundance: NA; v_gene: TRBV7-9
CDR3nt: TGCGCCAGCAGCTTCGGACAGGGAGGGGCAGATACGCAGTATTTT; CDR3aa: CASSFGQGGADTQYF; j_gene: TRBJ2-3; d_gene: NA; abundance: once; v_gene: TRBV5-1
CDR3nt: TGTGCCAGTAGCATAAAGCCGACAGCTGTCAATGAGCAGTTCTTC; CDR3aa: CASSIKPTAVNEQFF; j_gene: TRBJ2-1; d_gene: NA; abundance: NA; v_gene: TRBV19
CDR3nt: TGTGCCAGCAGCGCCGAACACGCAAGAGCGGGACGGGACACAGATACGCAGTATTTT; CDR3aa: CASSAEHARAGRDTDTQYF; j_gene: TRBJ2-3; d_gene: TRBD2; abundance: NA; v_gene: TRBV3-1/TRBV3-2
CDR3nt: TGCGCCAGCAGCACCAGGGGGCGGACTGAAGCTTTCTTT; CDR3aa: CASSTRGRTEAFF; j_gene: TRBJ1-1; d_gene: TRBD1; abundance: NA; v_gene: TRBV5-1
CDR3nt: TGTGCCAGCAGATACCGGGACATCTACAATGAGCAGTTCTTC; CDR3aa: CASRYRDIYNEQFF; j_gene: TRBJ2-1; d_gene: NA; abundance: NA; v_gene: TRBV6-5
CDR3nt: TGTGCCACCAGTGATCGGCGGTTGGCATACGGCTACACCTTC; CDR3aa: CATSDRRLAYGYTF; j_gene: TRBJ1-2; d_gene: NA; abundance: NA; v_gene: TRBV24-1
CDR3nt: TGCAGCGTTGAAGCGGACAATGAGCAGTTCTTC; CDR3aa: CSVEADNEQFF; j_gene: TRBJ2-1; d_gene: NA; abundance: NA; v_gene: TRBV29-1
CDR3nt: TGTGCCAGCAGCCCGACCGGGACAGGGGGTAATGAAAAACTGTTTTTT; CDR3aa: CASSPTGTGGNEKLFF; j_gene: TRBJ1-4; d_gene: TRBD1; abundance: NA; v_gene: TRBV5-8
CDR3nt: TGCGCCAGCAGCCAAGCCACTAGCGGGTACGAGCAGTTCTTC; CDR3aa: CASSQATSGYEQFF; j_gene: TRBJ2-1; d_gene: TRBD2; abundance: NA; v_gene: TRBV4-1
CDR3nt: TGTGCCAGCTCACCATCGGGCAATCAGCCCCAGCATTTT; CDR3aa: CASSPSGNQPQHF; j_gene: TRBJ1-5; d_gene: NA; abundance: NA; v_gene: TRBV18
CDR3nt: TGTGCCAGTAGTACTCCTCCGTGGAGGACCACTGAAGCTTTCTTT; CDR3aa: CASSTPPWRTTEAFF; j_gene: TRBJ1-1; d_gene: NA; abundance: NA; v_gene: TRBV19
CDR3nt: TGTGCCAGCAGTTTGGGGACTGGAGGCCGGGAGCTGTTTTTT; CDR3aa: CASSLGTGGRELFF; j_gene: TRBJ2-2; d_gene: NA; abundance: NA; v_gene: TRBV9
CDR3nt: TGTGCCAGCAGCTTGGGGACAGGGGTAACATGGGATACGCAGTATTTT; CDR3aa: CASSLGTGVTWDTQYF; j_gene: TRBJ2-3; d_gene: TRBD1; abundance: NA; v_gene: TRBV5-6
CDR3nt: TGTGCCAGCCACGGGTGGAACAATGAGCAGTTCTTC; CDR3aa: CASHGWNNEQFF; j_gene: TRBJ2-1; d_gene: NA; abundance: once; v_gene: TRBV3-1/TRBV3-2
CDR3nt: TGTGCCACCAACCCCCCAGGGACAGGCATTTTCGACACTGAAGCTTTCTTT; CDR3aa: CATNPPGTGIFDTEAFF; j_gene: TRBJ1-1; d_gene: TRBD1; abundance: NA; v_gene: TRBV19
CDR3nt: TGTGCTAGTGGGCCGCGGGCGTTGAGAGCAGATACGCAGTATTTT; CDR3aa: CASGPRALRADTQYF; j_gene: TRBJ2-3; d_gene: NA; abundance: once; v_gene: TRBV12-5
CDR3nt: TGTGCCAGCAGTTTAAGAGTTTTGAACACTGAAGCTTTCTTT; CDR3aa: CASSLRVLNTEAFF; j_gene: TRBJ1-1; d_gene: NA; abundance: NA; v_gene: TRBV27
CDR3nt: TGTGCCAGCAGTGGCCTAGCGGGGGGGGAAGTAGATACGCAGTATTTT; CDR3aa: CASSGLAGGEVDTQYF; j_gene: TRBJ2-3; d_gene: TRBD2; abundance: NA; v_gene: TRBV6-1
CDR3nt: TGTGCCAGCACTCAAAGGTTCGGGGACTCCTACAATGAGCAGTTCTTC; CDR3aa: CASTQRFGDSYNEQFF; j_gene: TRBJ2-1; d_gene: NA; abundance: NA; v_gene: TRBV27
CDR3nt: TGCAGCGTTGAGGGGGACTATCCTGAGCAGTTCTTC; CDR3aa: CSVEGDYPEQFF; j_gene: TRBJ2-1; d_gene: TRBD2; abundance: NA; v_gene: TRBV29-1
CDR3nt: TGCGCCAGCAGCTCCAAACTAGGACTAAACAATGAGCAGTTCTTC; CDR3aa: CASSSKLGLNNEQFF; j_gene: TRBJ2-1; d_gene: NA; abundance: NA; v_gene: TRBV5-1
CDR3nt: TGCGCCAGCAGCCGCGTGTTATCCCCGAACACTGAAGCTTTCTTT; CDR3aa: CASSRVLSPNTEAFF; j_gene: TRBJ1-1; d_gene: NA; abundance: NA; v_gene: TRBV4-1
CDR3nt: TGTGCCAGCAGATTAGCGGGGGCCCTCACAGATACGCAGTATTTT; CDR3aa: CASRLAGALTDTQYF; j_gene: TRBJ2-3; d_gene: TRBD2; abundance: NA; v_gene: TRBV5-4
CDR3nt: TGTGCCAGCAGTTTAGTCAGGGCGGGCTACACCTTC; CDR3aa: CASSLVRAGYTF; j_gene: TRBJ1-2; d_gene: NA; abundance: NA; v_gene: TRBV12-3/TRBV12-4
CDR3nt: TGTGCCAGCAGCCTTCACCGCCCGGGACAGGGGGCGAGTGGCTACACCTTC; CDR3aa: CASSLHRPGQGASGYTF; j_gene: TRBJ1-2; d_gene: TRBD1; abundance: NA; v_gene: TRBV27
CDR3nt: TGTGCCAGCAGCTTAGATGGGCAGGGGGATCACGGGGAGCTGTTTTTT; CDR3aa: CASSLDGQGDHGELFF; j_gene: TRBJ2-2; d_gene: TRBD1; abundance: NA; v_gene: TRBV11-2
CDR3nt: TGCGCCAGCAGCTTGGGCGGCTCCGCGAACACCGGGGAGCTGTTTTTT; CDR3aa: CASSLGGSANTGELFF; j_gene: TRBJ2-2; d_gene: NA; abundance: NA; v_gene: TRBV5-1
CDR3nt: TGTGCCAGCAGCCAAGGGGCTCAGCCCCAGCATTTT; CDR3aa: CASSQGAQPQHF; j_gene: TRBJ1-5; d_gene: NA; abundance: NA; v_gene: TRBV3-1/TRBV3-2
CDR3nt: TGCGCCAGCAGCTCTCAGCGGGGGGGCACAGATACGCAGTATTTT; CDR3aa: CASSSQRGGTDTQYF; j_gene: TRBJ2-3; d_gene: TRBD2; abundance: NA; v_gene: TRBV5-1
CDR3nt: TGTGCCAGCAGACGGACAGGCGGAAACACCATATATTTT; CDR3aa: CASRRTGGNTIYF; j_gene: TRBJ1-3; d_gene: TRBD1; abundance: few; v_gene: TRBV25-1
CDR3nt: TGTGCCAGCAGCTTCCCCGGGACAAACGCTTTCTTT; CDR3aa: CASSFPGTNAFF; j_gene: TRBJ1-1; d_gene: NA; abundance: NA; v_gene: TRBV7-8